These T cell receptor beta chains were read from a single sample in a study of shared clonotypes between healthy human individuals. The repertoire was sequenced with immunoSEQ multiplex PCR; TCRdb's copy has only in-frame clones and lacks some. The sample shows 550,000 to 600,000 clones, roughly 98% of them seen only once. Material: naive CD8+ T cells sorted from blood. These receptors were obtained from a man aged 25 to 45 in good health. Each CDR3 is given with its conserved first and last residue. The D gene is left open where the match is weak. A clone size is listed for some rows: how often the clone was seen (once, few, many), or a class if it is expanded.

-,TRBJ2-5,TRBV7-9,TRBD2,TGTGCCAGCTGGGGAGGGGATGGGACCCAGTACTTC,CASWGGDGTQYF
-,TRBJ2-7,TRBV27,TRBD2,TGTGCCAGCAGTTTTCGGCTAGCGGAAGGCTACGAGCAGTACTTC,CASSFRLAEGYEQYF
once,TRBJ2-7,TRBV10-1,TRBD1,TGCGCCAGCAGTGAGCAGGGGGCCTCCTACGAGCAGTACTTC,CASSEQGASYEQYF
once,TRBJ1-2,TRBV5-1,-,TGCGCCAGCAGCTTGGAACCCTTTATCTCGGATGGCTACACCTTC,CASSLEPFISDGYTF
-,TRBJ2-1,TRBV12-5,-,TGTGCTAGTGGTTTGGTCGGGACACAGTACAATGAGCAGTTCTTC,CASGLVGTQYNEQFF
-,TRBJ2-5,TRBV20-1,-,TGCAGTGCGAATCAAGAGACCCAGTACTTC,CSANQETQYF
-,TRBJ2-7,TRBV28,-,TGTGCCAGCAGTGCCCACTACCAGAGCAGCTACGAGCAGTACTTC,CASSAHYQSSYEQYF
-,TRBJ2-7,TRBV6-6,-,TGTGCCAGCAGTCCCAGTTCTATGTACGAGCAGTACTTC,CASSPSSMYEQYF
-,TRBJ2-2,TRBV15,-,TGTGCCACCAGCAGAGATAGCGGCGGCGGGGAGCTGTTTTTT,CATSRDSGGGELFF
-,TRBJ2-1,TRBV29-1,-,TGCAGCGTCCGTACAGGGTTCTACGAAGATCTAAATAACAATGAGCAGTTCTTC,CSVRTGFYEDLNNNEQFF
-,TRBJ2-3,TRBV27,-,TGTGCCAGCAGTTGGGCAAGCGGCACAGATACGCAGTATTTT,CASSWASGTDTQYF
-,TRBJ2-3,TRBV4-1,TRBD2,TGCGCCAGCAGCCAGGCTAGCGGGATGGCAGATACGCAGTATTTT,CASSQASGMADTQYF
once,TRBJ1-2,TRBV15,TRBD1,TGTGCCACCAGTTCGACAGGGGGCGCAGACTATGGCTACACCTTC,CATSSTGGADYGYTF
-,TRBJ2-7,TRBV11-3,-,TGTGCCAGCAGCCCCGGGGGTGCATTCTCCTACGAGCAGTACTTC,CASSPGGAFSYEQYF
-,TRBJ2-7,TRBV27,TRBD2,TGTGCCAGCACCCAGACTAGCGGAGGCTTGGAGCAGTACTTC,CASTQTSGGLEQYF
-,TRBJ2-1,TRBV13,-,TGTGCCAGCAGCCTACGAAGAGAGCAGTTCTTC,CASSLRREQFF
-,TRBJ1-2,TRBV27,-,TGTGCCAGCAGTTTCTCCCCAGGGTCGATTGGCTACACCTTC,CASSFSPGSIGYTF
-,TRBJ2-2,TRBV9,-,TGTGCCAGCAGCGTAGGGGGCCAGGGGATGAACACCGGGGAGCTGTTTTTT,CASSVGGQGMNTGELFF
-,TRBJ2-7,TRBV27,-,TGTGCCAGCAGTCTCACCTCTAGCGAACCCTACGAGCAGTACTTC,CASSLTSSEPYEQYF
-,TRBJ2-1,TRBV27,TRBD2,TGTGCCAGCAGTTTAGGTTGGGAGGGCCCGGGAGATGAGCAGTTCTTC,CASSLGWEGPGDEQFF
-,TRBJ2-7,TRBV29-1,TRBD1,TGCAGCGTCGGGGGACAGGGGGGAACCTACGAGCAGTACTTC,CSVGGQGGTYEQYF
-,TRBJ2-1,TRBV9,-,TGTGCCAGCAGCGTAGCTGGCGGATATGAGCAGTTCTTC,CASSVAGGYEQFF
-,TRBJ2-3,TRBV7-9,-,TGTGCCAGCAGCTTGGCCCGTCGGGGGAGCACAGATACGCAGTATTTT,CASSLARRGSTDTQYF
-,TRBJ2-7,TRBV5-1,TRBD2,TGCGCCAGCAGCTTGGTTCTAGCGGATTCCGAGCAGTACTTC,CASSLVLADSEQYF
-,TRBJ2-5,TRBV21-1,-,TGTGCCAGCAGCAAGGCCCCGGACAGGGCTCAAGAGACCCAGTACTTC,CASSKAPDRAQETQYF
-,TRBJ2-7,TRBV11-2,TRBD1,TGTGCCAGCAGCTCCTACTTGGGACAGGTCCCCTACGAGCAGTACTTC,CASSSYLGQVPYEQYF
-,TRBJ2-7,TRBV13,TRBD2,TGTGCCAGCAGACCATTAGCGGGAGCCTTCTACGAGCAGTACTTC,CASRPLAGAFYEQYF
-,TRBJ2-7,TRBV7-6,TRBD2,TGTGCCAGCAGCCGGAGCGGGGCTGGATACGAGCAGTACTTC,CASSRSGAGYEQYF
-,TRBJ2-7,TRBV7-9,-,TGTGCCAGCAGCGGAGATGGACAGATCTCCTACGAGCAGTACTTC,CASSGDGQISYEQYF
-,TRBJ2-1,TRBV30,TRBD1,TGTGCCTGGACAGGGGGCGCCAATGAGCAGTTCTTC,CAWTGGANEQFF
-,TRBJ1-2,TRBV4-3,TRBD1,TGCGCCAGCAGCCAAGATCGGACAGGGGGCTCTGGCTACACCTTC,CASSQDRTGGSGYTF
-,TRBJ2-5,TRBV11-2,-,TGTGCCAGCAGCTTACCCCCCCAAGAGACCCAGTACTTC,CASSLPPQETQYF
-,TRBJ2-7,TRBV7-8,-,TGTGCCAGCAGCCCCTCTCCCTACGAGCAGTACTTC,CASSPSPYEQYF
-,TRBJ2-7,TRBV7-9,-,TGTGCCAGTTCATCCTCGTCGGGATTTAATTACGAGCAGTACTTC,CASSSSSGFNYEQYF
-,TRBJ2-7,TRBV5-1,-,TGCGCCAGCAGCTTGACGTGGGGGCTGTACGAGCAGTACTTC,CASSLTWGLYEQYF
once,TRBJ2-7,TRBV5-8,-,TGTGCCAGCAGCTTGGTGGGGTCCTACGAGCAGTACTTC,CASSLVGSYEQYF
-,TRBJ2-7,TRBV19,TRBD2,TGTGCCCTCCCAATGCCGGGAGGGCCCTCCTACGAGCAGTACTTC,CALPMPGGPSYEQYF
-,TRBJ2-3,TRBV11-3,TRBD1,TGTGCCAGCAGCTTAGGGACAGGGGGTCCTCCCACAGATACGCAGTATTTT,CASSLGTGGPPTDTQYF
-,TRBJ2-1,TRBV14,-,TGTGCCAGCAGCCTATGGGGTCCTAGCGCCACCTACAATGAGCAGTTCTTC,CASSLWGPSATYNEQFF
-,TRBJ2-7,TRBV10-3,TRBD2,TGTGCCATCAGTATCGAGCCAGGACAGGTTACTAGCGGGAGTGCCCACGAGCAGTACTTC,CAISIEPGQVTSGSAHEQYF
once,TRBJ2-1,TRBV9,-,TGTGCCAGCAGCGGGAGAGGGTACAATGAGCAGTTCTTC,CASSGRGYNEQFF
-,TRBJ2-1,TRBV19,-,TGTGCCACCCCCCTGGTTAAGGGGACGACAAGCTCCTACAATGAGCAGTTCTTC,CATPLVKGTTSSYNEQFF
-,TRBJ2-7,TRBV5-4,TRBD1,TGTGCCAGCAGCTTGGACAGGGGGAGCTACGAGCAGTACTTC,CASSLDRGSYEQYF
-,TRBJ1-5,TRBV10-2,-,TGCGCCAGCAGTACAGGGTTGAGCAATCAGCCCCAGCATTTT,CASSTGLSNQPQHF
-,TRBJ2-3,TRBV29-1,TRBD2,TGCAGCGGTCAACGGGCGGGAGATTGGGCAGATACGCAGTATTTT,CSGQRAGDWADTQYF
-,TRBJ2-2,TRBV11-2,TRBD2,TGTGCCAGCAGCTTCAGCGGGAGGTACACCGGGGAGCTGTTTTTT,CASSFSGRYTGELFF
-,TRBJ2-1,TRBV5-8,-,TGTGCCAGTTGGGATCCTTACAATGAGCAGTTCTTC,CASWDPYNEQFF
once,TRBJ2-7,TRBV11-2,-,TGTGCCAGCAGCTCCAACTACGAGCAGTACTTC,CASSSNYEQYF
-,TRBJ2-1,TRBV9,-,TGTGCCAGCAGCGTAGGGACACCTTACAATGAGCAGTTCTTC,CASSVGTPYNEQFF